This T cell receptor beta chain was captured by sequencing in a study of cytomegalovirus exposure and HLA in healthy donors. Looking at the study overall: Assignment to the Caucasian-associated ancestry cluster applied to 75% to 85% of the approximately 400 genotyped donors. Broader study findings: Researchers reportedly found TCR beta sequences accurately predicted most subjects' HLA-A and HLA-B alleles. Among immune exposure information, only CMV serostatus was available.

Each donor's status was that of a healthy bone marrow donor. About this clone: As yet, its antigen is unknown.

PCR amplification relied on 60 Vbeta primers (plus 13 Jbeta primers). Clones were read by immunoSEQ multiplex PCR, and TCRdb kept only the in-frame ones, dropping some. The table records around 130,000 clones, around two thirds of them present only once. Trimming removed 2 bases at V and 5 bases at J, with 10 bases between. Germline CDR1 SGHRS, CDR2 YFSETQ. The CDR3 has 13 residues. The source material was PBMCs. This chain links TRBV5-1 with TRBJ1-1; D gene ambiguous. The clonotype originates from a human donor in good health. The CDR3 DNA reads TGCGCCAGCAGCTTCCGTGGGGAGACTGAAGCTTTCTTT. This translates into CASSFRGETEAFF.